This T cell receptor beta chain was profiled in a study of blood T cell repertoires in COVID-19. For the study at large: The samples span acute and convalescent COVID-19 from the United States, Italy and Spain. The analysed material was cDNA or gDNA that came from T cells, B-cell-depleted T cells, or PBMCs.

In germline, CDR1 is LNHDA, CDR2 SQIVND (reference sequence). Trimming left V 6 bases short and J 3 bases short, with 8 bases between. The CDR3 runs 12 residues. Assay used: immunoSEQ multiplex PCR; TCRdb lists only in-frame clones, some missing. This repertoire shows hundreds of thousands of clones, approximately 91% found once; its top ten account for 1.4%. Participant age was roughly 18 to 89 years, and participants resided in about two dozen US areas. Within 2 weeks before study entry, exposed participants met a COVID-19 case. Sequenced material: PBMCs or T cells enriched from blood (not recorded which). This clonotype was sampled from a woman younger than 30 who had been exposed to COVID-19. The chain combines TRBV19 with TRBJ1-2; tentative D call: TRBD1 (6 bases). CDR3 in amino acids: CASSRTDYGYTF. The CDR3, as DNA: TGTGCCAGTAGCCGGACAGACTATGGCTACACCTTC.